The 3 T cell receptor beta chains reported below all come from one sample, sequenced in a study of blood T cell repertoires in COVID-19 (TCRdb year 2020). Libraries were built with the immunoSEQ multiplex PCR assay. TCRdb took this table from immuneACCESS and kept in-frame rearrangements with V and J called. Such tables lack part of the clones; where checked against another copy, unresolved V genes explain under half of the gap, and the rest is unexplained. Here the sample has about 210,000 clones; 70% to 90% occur a single time. The ten biggest clones cover about 9% of the sample. Sequencing was performed on PBMCs or T cells enriched from blood (not recorded which). The receptors were gathered from a man aged 35 to 55 who had recovered from COVID-19.

The J gene is TRBJ2-7, the V gene TRBV21-1; the D call TRBD1 from the table was never checked on the DNA. TRBV21-1 constitutes a pseudogene. The CDR3 spans 16 residues. CDR3: CASTPRGTGGSYEQYF. In DNA form, the CDR3 reads TGTGCCAGCACCCCTAGAGGGACAGGGGGCTCCTACGAGCAGTACTTC.

V gene TRBV29-1 combines with J gene TRBJ1-2; 9 bases are a match to TRBD1. Looked up from germline, CDR1 is SQVTM and CDR2 is ANQGSEA. The CDR3 runs 13 residues. After removal of 5 bases from V and 7 bases from J, the junction contained 8 bases not matched to a gene. CDR3 DNA: TGCAGCGTTAGGGGACAGGGTATGAGTGGCTACACCTTC. This codes for CSVRGQGMSGYTF.

The chain joins TRBV5-1 to TRBJ2-1, with D tentatively TRBD1 (6 bases). Deletions cut 4 bases from V and 8 bases from J, with 19 bases between. CDR1 is SGHRS and CDR2 is YFSETQ in the germline V gene. The CDR3 consists of 15 residues. The CDR3, as DNA: TGCGCCAGCAGCCTCCTCATGGGGACACCGGATGAGCAGTTCTTC. Amino acid sequence: CASSLLMGTPDEQFF.